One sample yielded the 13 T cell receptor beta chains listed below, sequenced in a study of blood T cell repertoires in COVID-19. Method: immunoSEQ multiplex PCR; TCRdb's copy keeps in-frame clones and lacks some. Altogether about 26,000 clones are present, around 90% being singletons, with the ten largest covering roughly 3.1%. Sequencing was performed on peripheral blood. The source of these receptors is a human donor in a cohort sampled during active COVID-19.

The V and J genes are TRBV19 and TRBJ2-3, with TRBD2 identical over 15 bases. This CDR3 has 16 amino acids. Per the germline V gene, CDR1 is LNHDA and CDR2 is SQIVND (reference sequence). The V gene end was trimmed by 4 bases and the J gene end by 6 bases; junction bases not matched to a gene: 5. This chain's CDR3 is CASSRTSGRARDTQYF. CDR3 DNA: TGTGCCAGTAGTAGGACTAGCGGGAGGGCCAGGGATACGCAGTATTTT.

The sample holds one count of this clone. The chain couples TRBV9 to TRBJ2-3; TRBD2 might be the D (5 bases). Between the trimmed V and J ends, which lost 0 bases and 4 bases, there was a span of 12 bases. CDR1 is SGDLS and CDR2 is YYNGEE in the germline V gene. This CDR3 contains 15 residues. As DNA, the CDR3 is TGTGCCAGCAGCGTAGGTCGGGGAATTCCAGATACGCAGTATTTT. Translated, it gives CASSVGRGIPDTQYF.

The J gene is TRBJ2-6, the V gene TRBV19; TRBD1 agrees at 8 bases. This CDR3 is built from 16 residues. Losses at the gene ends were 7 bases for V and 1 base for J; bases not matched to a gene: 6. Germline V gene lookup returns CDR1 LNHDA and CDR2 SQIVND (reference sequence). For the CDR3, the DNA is TGTGCCAGTATGGGACAGGAGGGGTCTGGGGCCAACGTCCTGACTTTC. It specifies CASMGQEGSGANVLTF. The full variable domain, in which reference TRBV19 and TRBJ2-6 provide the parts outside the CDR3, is DGGITQSPKYLFRKEGQNVTLSCEQNLNHDAMYWYRQDPGQGLRLIYYSQIVNDFQKGDIAEGYSVSREKKESFPLTVTSAQKNPTAFYLCASMGQEGSGANVLTFGAGSRLTVL.

The CDR3 DNA is TGCGCCAGCAGTAAAAATCGTGGGACAGGCCAAGAGACCCAGTACTTC. Translating gives CASSKNRGTGQETQYF. The chain recombines TRBV10-2 with TRBJ2-5, with TRBD1 matching over 8 bases. J gave up 1 base and V 5 bases, and 9 bases lay outside the gene matches. CDR1 and CDR2 (germline): WSHSY, SAAADI. The CDR3 runs 16 residues.

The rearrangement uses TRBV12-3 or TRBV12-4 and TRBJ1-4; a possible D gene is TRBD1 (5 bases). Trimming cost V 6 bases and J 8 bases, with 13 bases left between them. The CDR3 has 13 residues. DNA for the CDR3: TGTGCCAGCAGCCGTCAGGGTGGCGAAAAACTGTTTTTT. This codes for CASSRQGGEKLFF.

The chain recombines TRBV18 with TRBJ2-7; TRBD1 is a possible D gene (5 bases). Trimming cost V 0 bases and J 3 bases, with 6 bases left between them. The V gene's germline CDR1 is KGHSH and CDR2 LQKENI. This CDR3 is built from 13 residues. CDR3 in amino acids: CASSPPTVYEQYF. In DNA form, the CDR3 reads TGTGCCAGCTCACCACCGACAGTCTACGAGCAGTACTTC.

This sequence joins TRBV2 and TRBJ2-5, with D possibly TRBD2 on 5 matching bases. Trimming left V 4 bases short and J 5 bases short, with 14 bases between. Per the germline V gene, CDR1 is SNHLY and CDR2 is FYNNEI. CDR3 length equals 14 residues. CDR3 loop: CASSALAHGETQYF. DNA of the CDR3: TGTGCCAGCAGTGCCCTAGCCCATGGGGAGACCCAGTACTTC.

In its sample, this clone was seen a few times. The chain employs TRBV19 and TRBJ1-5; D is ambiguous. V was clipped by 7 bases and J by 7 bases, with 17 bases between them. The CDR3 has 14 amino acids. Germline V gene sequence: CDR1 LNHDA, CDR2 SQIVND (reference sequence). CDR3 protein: CASNGPPGGQPQHF. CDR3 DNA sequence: TGTGCCAGTAACGGCCCCCCTGGAGGGCAGCCCCAGCATTTT.

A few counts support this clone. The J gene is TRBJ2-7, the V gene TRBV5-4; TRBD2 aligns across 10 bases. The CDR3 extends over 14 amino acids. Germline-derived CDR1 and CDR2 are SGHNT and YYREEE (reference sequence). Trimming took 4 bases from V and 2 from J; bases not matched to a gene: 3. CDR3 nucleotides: TGTGCCAGCAGCCTGGGACTAGCGACCTACGAGCAGTACTTC. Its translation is CASSLGLATYEQYF.

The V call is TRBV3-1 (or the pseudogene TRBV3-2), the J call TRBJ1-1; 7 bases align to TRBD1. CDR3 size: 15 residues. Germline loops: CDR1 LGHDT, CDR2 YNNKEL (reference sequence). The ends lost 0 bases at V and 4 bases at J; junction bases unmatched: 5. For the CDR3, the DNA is TGTGCCAGCAGCCAAGAAGTCGACAGGGCCACTGAAGCTTTCTTT. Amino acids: CASSQEVDRATEAFF.

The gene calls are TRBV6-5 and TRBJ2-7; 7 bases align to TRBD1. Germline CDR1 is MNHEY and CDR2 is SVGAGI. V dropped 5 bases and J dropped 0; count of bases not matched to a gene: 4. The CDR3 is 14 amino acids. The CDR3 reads CASSPDRASYEQYF. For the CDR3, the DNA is TGTGCCAGCAGTCCTGACAGGGCCTCCTACGAGCAGTACTTC.

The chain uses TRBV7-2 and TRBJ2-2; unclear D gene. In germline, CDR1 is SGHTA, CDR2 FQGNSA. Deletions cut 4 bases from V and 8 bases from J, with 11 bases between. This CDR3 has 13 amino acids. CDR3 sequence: CASSSPPVGELFF. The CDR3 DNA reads TGTGCCAGCAGCTCCCCCCCGGTTGGGGAGCTGTTTTTT.

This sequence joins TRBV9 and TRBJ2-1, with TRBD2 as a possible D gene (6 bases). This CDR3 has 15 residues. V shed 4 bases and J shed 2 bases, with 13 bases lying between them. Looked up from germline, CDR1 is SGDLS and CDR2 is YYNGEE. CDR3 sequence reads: CASSLSGGAYNEQFF. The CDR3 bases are TGTGCCAGCAGCCTTAGCGGAGGGGCCTACAATGAGCAGTTCTTC.